The following is a TCR beta chain sequence with its context. The target antigen is unknown. The data were taken from a study of CXCR3-negative and CXCR3-positive naive CD8 T cells. Study context: Roughly 140 million TRB reads in total, about 1.5 +/- 0.3 million per library.

CD8+ T cell subsets were each sorted in triplicate, about 290,000 cells apiece. The study, taken as a whole, reports: With respect to TRBV-TRBJ usage, naive CXCR3-negative and CXCR3-positive cells were similar; memory differed. Naive subsets expressed similar surface CD5; TRB CDR3 features served to infer TCR strength.

Researchers prepared the TRB cDNA libraries using 5' RACE with UMI labels. TCRdb reprocessed the 5' RACE reads, with one entry per CDR3 protein and no DNA. Its clone listing holds 65,000 to 85,000 distinct CDR3 sequences. The CDR3 sequence is 12 residues long. Looked up from germline, CDR1 is DFQATT and CDR2 is SNEGSKA (reference sequence). This clonotype was sampled from a human donor in good health. Some clones in this sample may be carry-over from other donors' samples. Sequences were obtained from naive CXCR3- CD8+ T cells from blood. Subset of the sample: CD45RO-CCR7+CD27+CD95- naive CD8+ T cells lacking CXCR3 (TNR3-). The V and J genes are TRBV20-1 and TRBJ1-2. The CDR3 sequence is CRPAAVATGYTF.